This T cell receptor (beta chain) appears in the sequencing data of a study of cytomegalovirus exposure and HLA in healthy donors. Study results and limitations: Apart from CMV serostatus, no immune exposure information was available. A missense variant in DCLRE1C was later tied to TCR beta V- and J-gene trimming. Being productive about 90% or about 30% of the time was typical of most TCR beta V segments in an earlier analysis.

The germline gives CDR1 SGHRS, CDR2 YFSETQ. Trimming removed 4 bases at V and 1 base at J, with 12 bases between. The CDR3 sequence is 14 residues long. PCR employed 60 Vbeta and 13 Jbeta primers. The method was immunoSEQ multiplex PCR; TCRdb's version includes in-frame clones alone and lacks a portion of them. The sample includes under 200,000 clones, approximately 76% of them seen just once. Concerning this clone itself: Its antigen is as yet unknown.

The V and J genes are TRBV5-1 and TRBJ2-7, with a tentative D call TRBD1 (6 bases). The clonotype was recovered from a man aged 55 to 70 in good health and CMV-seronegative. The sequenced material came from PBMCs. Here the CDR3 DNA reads TGCGCCAGCAGCCCCGGGACACTTTCCTACGAGCAGTACTTC. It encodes CASSPGTLSYEQYF.